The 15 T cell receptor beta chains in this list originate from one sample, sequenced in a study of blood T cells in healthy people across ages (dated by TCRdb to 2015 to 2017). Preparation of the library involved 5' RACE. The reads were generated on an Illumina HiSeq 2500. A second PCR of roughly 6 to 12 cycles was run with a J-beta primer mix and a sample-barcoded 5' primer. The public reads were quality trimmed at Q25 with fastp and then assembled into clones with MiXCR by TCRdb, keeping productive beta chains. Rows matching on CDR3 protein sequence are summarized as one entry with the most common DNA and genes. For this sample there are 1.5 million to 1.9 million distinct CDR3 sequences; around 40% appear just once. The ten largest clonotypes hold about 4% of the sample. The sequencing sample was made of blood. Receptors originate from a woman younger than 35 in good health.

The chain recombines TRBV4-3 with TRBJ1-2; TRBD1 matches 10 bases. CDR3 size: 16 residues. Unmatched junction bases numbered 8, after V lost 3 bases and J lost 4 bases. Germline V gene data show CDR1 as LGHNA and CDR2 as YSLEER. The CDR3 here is CASSHAGTGEIYGYTF. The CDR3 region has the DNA TGCGCCAGCAGCCATGCCGGGACAGGGGAGATCTATGGCTACACCTTC.

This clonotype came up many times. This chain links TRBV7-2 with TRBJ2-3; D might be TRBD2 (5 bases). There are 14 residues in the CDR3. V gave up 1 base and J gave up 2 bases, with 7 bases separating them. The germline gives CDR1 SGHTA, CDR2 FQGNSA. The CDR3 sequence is CASSLDGNTDTQYF. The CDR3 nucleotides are TGTGCCAGCAGCTTAGACGGGAACACAGATACGCAGTATTTT. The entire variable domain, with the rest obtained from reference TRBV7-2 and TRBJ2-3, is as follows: GAGVSQSPSNKVTEKGKDVELRCDPISGHTALYWYRQSLGQGLEFLIYFQGNSAPDKSGLPSDRFSAERTGGSVSTLTIQRTQQEDSAVYLCASSLDGNTDTQYFGPGTRLTVL.

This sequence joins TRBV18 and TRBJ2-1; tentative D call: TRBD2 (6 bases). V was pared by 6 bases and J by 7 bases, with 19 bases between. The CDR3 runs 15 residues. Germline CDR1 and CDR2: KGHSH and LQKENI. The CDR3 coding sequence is TGTGCCAGCTCTATCCTTGGGACGGGAGCTAATGAGCAGTTCTTC. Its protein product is CASSILGTGANEQFF. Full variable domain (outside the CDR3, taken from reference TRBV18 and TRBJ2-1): NAGVMQNPRHLVRRRGQEARLRCSPMKGHSHVYWYRQLPEEGLKFMVYLQKENIIDESGMPKERFSAEFPKEGPSILRIQQVVRGDSAAYFCASSILGTGANEQFFGPGTRLTVL.

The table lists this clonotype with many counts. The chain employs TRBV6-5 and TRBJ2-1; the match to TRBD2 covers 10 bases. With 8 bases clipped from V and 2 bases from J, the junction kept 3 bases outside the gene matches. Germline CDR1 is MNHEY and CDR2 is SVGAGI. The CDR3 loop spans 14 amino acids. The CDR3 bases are TGTGCCAGCCAGCGGGAGGGGACCTACAATGAGCAGTTCTTC. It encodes CASQREGTYNEQFF.

The CDR3 bases are TGTGCCAGCAGTTTGGGGGACGGTTTTTACAATGAGCAGTTCTTC. Residues: CASSLGDGFYNEQFF. This chain joins TRBV25-1 and TRBJ2-1; D could derive from TRBD1 or TRBD2 (5 bases each). With 5 bases removed from V and 4 bases from J, the gap between germline ends came to 15 bases. Germline V lookup: CDR1 MGHDK, CDR2 SYGVNS. The CDR3 loop spans 15 amino acids.

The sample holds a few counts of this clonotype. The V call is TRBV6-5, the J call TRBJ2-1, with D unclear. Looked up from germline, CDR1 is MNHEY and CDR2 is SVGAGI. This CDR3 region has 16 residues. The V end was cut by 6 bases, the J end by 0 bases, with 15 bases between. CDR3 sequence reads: CASSPAVKGSYNEQFF. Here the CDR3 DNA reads TGTGCCAGCAGCCCCGCGGTTAAGGGCTCCTACAATGAGCAGTTCTTC.

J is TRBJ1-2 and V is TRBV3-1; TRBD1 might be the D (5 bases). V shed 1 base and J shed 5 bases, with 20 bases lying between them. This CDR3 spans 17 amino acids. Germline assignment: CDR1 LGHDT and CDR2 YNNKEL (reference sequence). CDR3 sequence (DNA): TGTGCCAGCAGCCAAGGGTCGGGGGGGAGAAGGCTTTATGGCTACACCTTC. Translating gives CASSQGSGGRRLYGYTF.

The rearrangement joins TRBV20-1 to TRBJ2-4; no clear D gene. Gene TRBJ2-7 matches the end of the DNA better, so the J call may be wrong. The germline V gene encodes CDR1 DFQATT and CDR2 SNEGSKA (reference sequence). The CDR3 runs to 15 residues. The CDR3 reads CSAREGKPVAYEQYF. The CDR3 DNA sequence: TGCAGTGCTAGGGAAGGGAAGCCGGTCGCCTACGAGCAGTACTTC.

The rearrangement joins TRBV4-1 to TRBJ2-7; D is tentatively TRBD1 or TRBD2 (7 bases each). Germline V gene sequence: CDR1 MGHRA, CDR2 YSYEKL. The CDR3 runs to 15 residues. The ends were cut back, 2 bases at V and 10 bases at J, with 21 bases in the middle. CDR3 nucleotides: TGCGCCAGCAGCCAACATCAGGGGGGGGACTTAAACCAGTACTTC. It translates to CASSQHQGGDLNQYF.

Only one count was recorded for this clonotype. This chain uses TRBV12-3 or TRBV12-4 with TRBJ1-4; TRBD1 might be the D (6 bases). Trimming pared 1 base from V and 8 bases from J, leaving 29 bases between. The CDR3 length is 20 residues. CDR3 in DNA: TGTGCCAGCAGTTTAGGGGGGCCGGGATCGACGCGATACAAAGGGGAAAAACTGTTTTTT. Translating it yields CASSLGGPGSTRYKGEKLFF.

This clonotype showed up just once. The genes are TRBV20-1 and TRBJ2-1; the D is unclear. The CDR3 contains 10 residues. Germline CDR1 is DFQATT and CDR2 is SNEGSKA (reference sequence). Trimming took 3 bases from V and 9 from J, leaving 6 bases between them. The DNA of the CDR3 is TGCAGTGCTAGCGGAGTTGAGCAGTTCTTC. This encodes CSASGVEQFF.

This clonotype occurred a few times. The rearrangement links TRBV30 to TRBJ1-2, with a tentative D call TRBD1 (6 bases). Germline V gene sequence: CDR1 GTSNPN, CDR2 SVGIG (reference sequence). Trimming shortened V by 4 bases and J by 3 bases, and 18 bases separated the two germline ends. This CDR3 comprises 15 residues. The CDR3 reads CAWTLGQWGYYGYTF. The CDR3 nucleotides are TGTGCCTGGACCCTTGGACAGTGGGGGTACTATGGCTACACCTTC.

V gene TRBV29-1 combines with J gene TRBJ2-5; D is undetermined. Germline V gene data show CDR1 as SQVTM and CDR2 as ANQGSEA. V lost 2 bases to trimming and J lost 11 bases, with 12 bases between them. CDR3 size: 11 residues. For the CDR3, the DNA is TGCAGCGTTGAAACATTAGGAGAGCAGTACTTC. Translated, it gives CSVETLGEQYF.

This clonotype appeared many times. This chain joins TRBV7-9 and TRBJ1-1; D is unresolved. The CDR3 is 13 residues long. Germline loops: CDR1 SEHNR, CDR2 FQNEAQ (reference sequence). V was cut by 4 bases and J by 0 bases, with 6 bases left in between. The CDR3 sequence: CASSSNMNTEAFF. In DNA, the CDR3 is TGTGCCAGCAGCTCTAACATGAACACTGAAGCTTTCTTT. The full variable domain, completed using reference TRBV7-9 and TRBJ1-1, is DTGVSQNPRHKITKRGQNVTFRCDPISEHNRLYWYRQTLGQGPEFLTYFQNEAQLEKSRLLSDRFSAERPKGSFSTLEIQRTEQGDSAMYLCASSSNMNTEAFFGQGTRLTVV.

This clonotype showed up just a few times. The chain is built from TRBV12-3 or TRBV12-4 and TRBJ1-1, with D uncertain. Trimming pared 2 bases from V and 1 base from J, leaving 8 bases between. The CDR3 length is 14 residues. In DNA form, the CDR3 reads TGTGCCAGCAGTTTACCTCCGGCGAACACTGAAGCTTTCTTT. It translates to CASSLPPANTEAFF.